This T cell receptor (beta chain) was recorded in a study of CD8+ T cells in alopecia areata. Reverse transcription of extracted RNA yielded cDNA, which provided the sequencing template. The assay was immunoSEQ multiplex PCR, and TCRdb's table has in-frame clones only and misses some. The table includes fewer than 250,000 clones, 60% detected once. The treatment denotes: oral pan-JAK inhibitor, 5-10 mg twice daily. In its sample, this clone was seen a few times. The germline V gene has CDR1 SEHNR and CDR2 FQNEAQ (reference sequence). V was trimmed by 2 bases and J by 2 bases, leaving 10 bases between them. The CDR3 loop spans 15 amino acids.

V is TRBV7-9 and J is TRBJ2-1; unclear D gene. Sequenced here: CD4+ T cells sorted from blood, sampled at week 24, from a patient treated with tofacitinib. The sequence was obtained from a human donor with alopecia areata. The CDR3 protein is CASSLISGAYNEQFF. CDR3 DNA sequence: TGTGCCAGCAGCTTAATCTCAGGAGCCTACAATGAGCAGTTCTTC.